The 23 T cell receptor beta chains in this list originate from one sample, sequenced in a study of T cells in women clearing cervical HPV infection. This table comes from immunoSEQ multiplex PCR, and its TCRdb copy is limited to in-frame clones, with some not included. Its clone listing holds 30,000 to 50,000 clones. Sequenced sample: blood buffy coat. The receptors come from a woman aged 18-70 years with a cervical HPV16 infection that either progressed to CIN3+ or cleared (not recorded which).

Details on this clone: Read sequence stops 3 residues before the CDR3 end, and the germline J gene provides the missing end. The chain combines TRBV10-3 with TRBJ1-2; 9 bases align to TRBD1. The CDR3 totals 18 residues. CDR1 and CDR2 from the germline V gene are ENHRY and SYGVKD. The ends lost 0 bases at V and 6 bases at J; junction bases unmatched: 14. The sequenced CDR3 bases are TGTGCCATCAGTGAGTCACTACTCCGGGACAGGGAAGGGGATGGC. This translates into CAISESLLRDREGDG. The full CDR3 reads CAISESLLRDREGDGYTF.

A note on this clone: The read is 3 residues too short to cover the CDR3 end, so that end is filled in from the germline J gene. V is TRBV2 and J is TRBJ1-2, with 7 nucleotides matching TRBD1. Germline trimming cut 4 bases from V and 4 bases from J; bases unmatched to any gene: 0. The CDR3 has 12 amino acids. Germline V gene sequence: CDR1 SNHLY, CDR2 FYNNEI. Partial CDR3 DNA: TGTGCCAGCAGTGGACAGGGCTATGGC. This sequence encodes CASSGQGYG. In full, the CDR3 is CASSGQGYGYTF.

As to this clone: The read ends 3 residues shy of where the CDR3 ends; the end is completed using the germline J gene. This chain uses TRBV7-9 with TRBJ2-3; maybe TRBD1 (6 bases). The V end was cut by 5 bases, the J end by 0 bases, with 12 bases between. This CDR3 contains 15 residues. Germline V gene data show CDR1 as SEHNR and CDR2 as FQNEAQ (reference sequence). CDR3 residues: CASSPWTASTDTQYF. CDR3 DNA, as far as it was read: TGTGCCAGCAGCCCTTGGACAGCCAGCACAGATACG.

The sequenced part of the CDR3 DNA is TGTGCCAGTAGTCCCCCCGGCACAGGAGCTTATGGC. Residues: CASSPPGTGAYG. The full CDR3 sequence reads CASSPPGTGAYGYTF. V is TRBV19 and J is TRBJ1-2, with a tentative D call TRBD1 (5 bases). The CDR3 end is not reached by the read, which stops 3 residues before it; the germline J gene fills it in. V lost 5 bases to trimming and J lost 5 bases, with 18 bases between them. This CDR3 is built from 15 residues. Per germline, CDR1 LNHDA and CDR2 SQIVND (reference sequence).

Concerning this clone itself: The CDR3 is cut off 3 residues early in the read; its end comes from the germline J gene. This chain connects TRBV24-1 to TRBJ2-1, with TRBD1 as a possible D gene (5 bases). This CDR3 contains 17 residues. Trimming cost V 2 bases and J 5 bases, with 18 bases left between them. Germline V gives CDR1 KGHDR, CDR2 SFDVKD. The DNA read from the CDR3 is TGTGCCACCAGTGATTCCTTTCAGGGTCAGGATAACAATGAG. As protein: CATSDSFQGQDNNE. From start to end, the CDR3 is CATSDSFQGQDNNEQFF.

Comments on this clone: From the germline J gene comes the end of the CDR3, since the read stops 3 residues before it. This chain joins TRBV5-6 and TRBJ2-3; D not certain. The CDR3 has 12 amino acids. CDR1 and CDR2 (germline): SGHDT, YYEEEE. The sequenced CDR3 bases are TGTGCCAGCAGCTTGGGACTTGAATCG. This codes for CASSLGLES. The whole CDR3 reads CASSLGLESQYF.

Notes on this clone: Read data end 3 residues before the CDR3 end; the end is taken from the germline J gene. The chain joins TRBV19 to TRBJ1-1, with 9 bases lining up with TRBD1. Looked up from germline, CDR1 is LNHDA and CDR2 is SQIVND (reference sequence). V lost 7 bases, J lost 0 bases, and 12 bases stayed unmatched. CDR3 size: 17 residues. The part of the CDR3 DNA that was read is TGTGCCAGTAATGCCGGGACAGGGCCCATCATGAACACTGAA. Its translation is CASNAGTGPIMNTE. The whole CDR3 reads CASNAGTGPIMNTEAFF.

The sequenced CDR3 bases are TGTGCCAGCAGTTCCCCCACGACAGGGGGCGCCAGTCAAGAGACC. Amino acids: CASSSPTTGGASQET. The whole CDR3 reads CASSSPTTGGASQETQYF. The chain uses TRBV27 and TRBJ2-5; 10 nucleotides agree with TRBD1. The sequence runs out 3 residues before the end of the CDR3; the remainder is reconstructed from the germline J gene. The CDR3 has 18 residues. Looked up from germline, CDR1 is MNHEY and CDR2 is SMNVEV (reference sequence). The junction had 13 bases not matched to a gene; V was cut back by 4 bases and J by 2 bases.

A note on this clone: The read gets to within 3 residues of the CDR3 end, and the germline J gene fills in the rest. The chain employs TRBV5-1 and TRBJ2-7; 12 bases agree with TRBD2. From germline, CDR1 is SGHRS and CDR2 YFSETQ. There are 15 residues in the CDR3. V shed 4 bases, J shed 4 bases, and the junction held 6 bases outside the gene matches. The sequenced CDR3 bases are TGCGCCAGCAGCCACGGGACTAGCGGGTTTTACGAG. Translation: CASSHGTSGFYE. In full, the CDR3 reads CASSHGTSGFYEQYF.

This clone shows up as medium-sized (0.01 to 0.1%) by frequency. With the read ending 3 residues before the CDR3 end, the germline J gene is used to fill in that end. The V gene is TRBV19, the J gene TRBJ2-4; D is perhaps TRBD1 (6 bases). Between the trimmed V and J ends, which lost 5 bases and 1 base, there was a span of 15 bases. Germline assignment: CDR1 LNHDA and CDR2 SQIVND (reference sequence). The CDR3 runs to 16 residues. The CDR3 reads CASSPSGQGAKNIQYF. Partial CDR3 DNA: TGTGCCAGTAGTCCATCCGGCCAGGGGGCCAAAAACATT.

Notes on this clone: With the read ending 3 residues before the CDR3 end, the germline J gene is used to fill in that end. The V gene is TRBV18, the J gene TRBJ1-4, with D hard to call. Trimming cost V 3 bases and J 0 bases, with 5 bases left between them. This CDR3 is 14 amino acids long. Germline CDR1 KGHSH, CDR2 LQKENI. Partial CDR3 DNA: TGTGCCAGCTCACCTCCTTCAACTAATGAAAAA. It specifies CASSPPSTNEK. The CDR3 in its entirety is CASSPPSTNEKLFF.

A word on this clone: The read terminates 3 residues ahead of where the CDR3 ends, so the germline J gene completes it. The chain uses TRBV2 and TRBJ1-3; TRBD1 might be the D (6 bases). Looked up from germline, CDR1 is SNHLY and CDR2 is FYNNEI. This CDR3 contains 16 residues. Trimming took off 3 bases at V and 0 bases at J, with 12 bases between the two ends. CDR3 DNA, as far as it was read: TGTGCCAGCAGTGAGGGGGCCCGAAACTCTGGAAACACC. Protein: CASSEGARNSGNT. The whole CDR3 reads CASSEGARNSGNTIYF.

In regard to this clone: The read terminates 3 residues before the CDR3 end, so the remaining end is supplied by the germline J gene. The chain uses TRBV6-4 and TRBJ1-4, with unresolved D. The germline V and J ends were trimmed by 8 bases and 8 bases, with 18 bases remaining between them. Germline CDR1 and CDR2: MRHNA and SNTAGT. The CDR3 is made up of 14 amino acids. This CDR3 reads CASQKRVYREKLFF. The CDR3 DNA, read in part, is TGTGCCAGCCAGAAGCGGGTTTATCGGGAAAAA.

Points on this clone: The CDR3 end lies 3 residues beyond the end of the read and is filled in from the germline J gene. The genes are TRBV20-1 and TRBJ2-1; 8 bases map to TRBD1. Per the germline V gene, CDR1 is DFQATT and CDR2 is SNEGSKA (reference sequence). There are 14 residues in the CDR3. V lost 5 bases and J lost 8; bases outside the gene matches: 11. Incomplete CDR3 DNA: TGCAGTGCTCCCTTCAGGGGGCAGACCCATGAG. It codes for CSAPFRGQTHE. The full CDR3 sequence reads CSAPFRGQTHEQFF.

Note on this clone: The read falls 3 residues short of the CDR3 end, and the missing part is taken from the germline J gene. The chain links TRBV7-6 to TRBJ2-2; a weak D match, TRBD2 (6 bases). The ends were cut back, 2 bases at V and 6 bases at J, with 13 bases in the middle. The CDR3 is 15 amino acids. Germline assignment: CDR1 SGHVS and CDR2 FNYEAQ. Incomplete CDR3 DNA: TGTGCCAGCAGCTTATCCCCGGGGGTGCCCGGGGAG. Its translation is CASSLSPGVPGE. In full, the CDR3 reads CASSLSPGVPGELFF.

About this clone itself: The read ends 3 residues before the CDR3 terminus; that terminus is restored from the germline J gene. The V gene is TRBV27, the J gene TRBJ2-1; D is perhaps TRBD1 (6 bases). Trimming stripped 6 bases from V and 0 bases from J, with 9 bases between. The CDR3 has 14 residues. Germline V gene lookup returns CDR1 MNHEY and CDR2 SMNVEV (reference sequence). The CDR3 loop reads CASRTGSSYNEQFF. CDR3 bases read: TGTGCCAGCAGGACAGGAAGCTCCTACAATGAG.

With respect to this clone: The missing CDR3 end, 3 residues past where the read stops, is filled in from the germline J gene. The rearrangement joins TRBV20-1 to TRBJ1-2; the D is unclear. V shed 0 bases and J shed 4 bases, with 9 bases lying between them. This CDR3 is 13 amino acids long. Germline V gene sequence: CDR1 DFQATT, CDR2 SNEGSKA (reference sequence). The sequenced part of the CDR3 DNA is TGCAGTGCTAGAGAATCCACAGCCTATGGC. It yields the protein CSARESTAYG. In full, the CDR3 is CSARESTAYGYTF.

A note on this clone: The DNA ends 3 residues before the CDR3 does, and the rest of the CDR3 is filled in from the germline J gene. The chain recombines TRBV11-2 with TRBJ1-1, with D possibly matching TRBD1 (6 bases). Germline assignment: CDR1 SGHAT and CDR2 FQNNGV. The CDR3 has 15 residues. Between the trimmed V and J ends, which lost 3 bases and 6 bases, there was a span of 17 bases. This chain's CDR3 is CASSFTQGSVSEAFF. CDR3 DNA, as far as it was read: TGTGCCAGCAGCTTCACACAGGGTTCGGTTTCTGAA.

Notes on this clone: The CDR3 end is not reached by the read, which stops 3 residues before it; the germline J gene fills it in. The chain carries TRBV20-1 and TRBJ2-1, with unresolved D. CDR3 length equals 11 residues. CDR1 DFQATT and CDR2 SNEGSKA come from the germline V gene (reference sequence). The V end lost 3 bases, the J end lost 6 bases, and 6 bases lay between the germline ends. The CDR3: CSASRGNEQFF. The sequenced CDR3 bases are TGCAGTGCTAGCCGCGGCAATGAG.

In regard to this clone: The CDR3 end falls 3 residues outside the read, so it is completed with the germline J gene. The chain combines TRBV18 with TRBJ2-5; D ambiguous. Trimming took off 6 bases at V and 5 bases at J, with 10 bases between the two ends. CDR1 is KGHSH, CDR2 LQKENI, per germline. CDR3 length: 12 residues. CDR3 sequence reads: CASSPSRETQYF. The sequenced part of the CDR3 DNA is TGTGCCAGCTCCCCATCCAGGGAGACC.

A note on this clone: Coverage ceases 3 residues before the CDR3 finishes, and the germline J gene fills in the end. The chain links TRBV7-8 to TRBJ1-3; the D is unclear. Germline CDR1 SGHVS, CDR2 FQNEAQ. The length of the CDR3 is 12 residues. The CDR3 reads CASSQSAPNIYF. CDR3 DNA (partial): TGTGCCAGCAGCCAAAGCGCCCCGAAC.

Remarks on this clone: The missing CDR3 end, 3 residues past where the read stops, is filled in from the germline J gene. The chain links TRBV5-4 to TRBJ1-2, with a possible D match to TRBD1 (6 bases). Trimming took 4 bases from V and 5 from J, leaving 12 bases between them. CDR3 length equals 13 residues. Germline CDR1 is SGHNT and CDR2 is YYREEE (reference sequence). Incomplete CDR3 DNA: TGTGCCAGCAGCCGACAGGTGGGGTATGGC. This encodes CASSRQVGYG. The complete CDR3 protein is CASSRQVGYGYTF.

Concerning this clone itself: From the germline J gene comes the end of the CDR3, since the read stops 3 residues before it. This chain uses TRBV7-9 with TRBJ2-7; D is unresolved. The CDR3 contains 14 residues. V lost 0 bases and J lost 5, with 11 bases in between. The germline V gene has CDR1 SEHNR and CDR2 FQNEAQ (reference sequence). The CDR3 is CASSLAGSHDEQYF. The DNA read from the CDR3 is TGTGCCAGCAGCTTAGCCGGGTCCCACGACGAG.